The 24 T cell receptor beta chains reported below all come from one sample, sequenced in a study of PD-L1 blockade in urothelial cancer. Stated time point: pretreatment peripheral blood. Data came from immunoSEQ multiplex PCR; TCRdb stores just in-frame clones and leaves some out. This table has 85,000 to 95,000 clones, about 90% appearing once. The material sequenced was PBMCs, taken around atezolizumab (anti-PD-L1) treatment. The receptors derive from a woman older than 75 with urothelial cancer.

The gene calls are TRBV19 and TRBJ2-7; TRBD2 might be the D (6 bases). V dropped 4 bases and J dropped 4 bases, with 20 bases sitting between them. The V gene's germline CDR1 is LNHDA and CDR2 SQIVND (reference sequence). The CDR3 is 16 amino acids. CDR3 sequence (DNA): TGTGCCAGTAGTAGCGGGCCGGGACTCGCTCCTTACGAGCAGTACTTC. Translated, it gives CASSSGPGLAPYEQYF. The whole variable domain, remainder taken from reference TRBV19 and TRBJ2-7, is DGGITQSPKYLFRKEGQNVTLSCEQNLNHDAMYWYRQDPGQGLRLIYYSQIVNDFQKGDIAEGYSVSREKKESFPLTVTSAQKNPTAFYLCASSSGPGLAPYEQYFGPGTRLTVT.

The CDR3 nucleotides read TGTGCCAGCAAGTCCAGCAGGAATCAGCCCCAGCATTTT. This codes for CASKSSRNQPQHF. The J gene is TRBJ1-5, the V gene TRBV2; D not certain. Deletions cut 7 bases from V and 4 bases from J, with 11 bases between. This CDR3 region has 13 residues. CDR1 is SNHLY and CDR2 is FYNNEI in the germline V gene.

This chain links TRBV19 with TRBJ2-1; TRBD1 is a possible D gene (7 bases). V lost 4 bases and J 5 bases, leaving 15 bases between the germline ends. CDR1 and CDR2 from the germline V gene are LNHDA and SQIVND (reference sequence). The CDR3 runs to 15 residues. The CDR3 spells CASSKGQGGNNEQFF. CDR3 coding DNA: TGTGCCAGTAGTAAGGGCCAGGGGGGAAACAATGAGCAGTTCTTC.

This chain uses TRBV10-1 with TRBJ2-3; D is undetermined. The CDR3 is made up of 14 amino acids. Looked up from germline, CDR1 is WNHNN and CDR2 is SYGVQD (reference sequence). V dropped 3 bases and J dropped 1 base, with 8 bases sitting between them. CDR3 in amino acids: CASSDSRRTDTQYF. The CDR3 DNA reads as TGCGCCAGCAGTGACAGCAGGCGCACAGATACGCAGTATTTT.

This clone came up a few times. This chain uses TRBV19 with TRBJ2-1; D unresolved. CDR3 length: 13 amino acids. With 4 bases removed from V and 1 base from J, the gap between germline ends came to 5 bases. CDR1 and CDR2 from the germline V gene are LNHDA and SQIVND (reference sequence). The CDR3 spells CASSSGSYNEQFF. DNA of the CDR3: TGTGCCAGTAGTAGCGGATCCTACAATGAGCAGTTCTTC.

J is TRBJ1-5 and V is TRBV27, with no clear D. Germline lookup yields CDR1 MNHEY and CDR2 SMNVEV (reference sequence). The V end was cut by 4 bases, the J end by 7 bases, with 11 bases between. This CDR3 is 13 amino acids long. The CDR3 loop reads CASSSPPGQPQHF. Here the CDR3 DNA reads TGTGCCAGCAGTTCCCCGCCGGGGCAGCCCCAGCATTTT.

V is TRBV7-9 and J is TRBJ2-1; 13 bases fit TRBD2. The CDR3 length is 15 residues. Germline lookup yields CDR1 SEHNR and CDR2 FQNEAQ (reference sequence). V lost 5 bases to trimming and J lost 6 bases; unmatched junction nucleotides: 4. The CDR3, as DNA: TGTGCCAGCAGCCGGACTAGCGGGAGCTTCAATGAGCAGTTCTTC. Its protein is CASSRTSGSFNEQFF. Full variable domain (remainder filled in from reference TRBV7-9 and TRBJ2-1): DTGVSQNPRHKITKRGQNVTFRCDPISEHNRLYWYRQTLGQGPEFLTYFQNEAQLEKSRLLSDRFSAERPKGSFSTLEIQRTEQGDSAMYLCASSRTSGSFNEQFFGPGTRLTVL.

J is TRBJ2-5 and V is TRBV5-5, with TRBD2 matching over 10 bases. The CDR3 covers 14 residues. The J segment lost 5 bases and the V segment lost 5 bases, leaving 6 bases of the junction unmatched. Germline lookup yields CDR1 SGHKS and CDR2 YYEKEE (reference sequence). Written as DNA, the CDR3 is TGTGCCAGCAGGGACCAGACTAGCGGGGAGACCCAGTACTTC. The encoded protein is CASRDQTSGETQYF.

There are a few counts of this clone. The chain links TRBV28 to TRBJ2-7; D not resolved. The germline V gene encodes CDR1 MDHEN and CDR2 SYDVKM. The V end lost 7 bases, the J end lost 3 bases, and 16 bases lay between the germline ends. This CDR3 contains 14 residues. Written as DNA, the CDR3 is TGTGCCAGCACCAACCTCAATGCAGGCTACGAGCAGTACTTC. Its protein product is CASTNLNAGYEQYF.

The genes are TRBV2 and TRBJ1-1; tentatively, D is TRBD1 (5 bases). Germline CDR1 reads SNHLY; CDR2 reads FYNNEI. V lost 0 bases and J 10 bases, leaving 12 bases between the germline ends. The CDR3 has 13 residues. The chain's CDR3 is CASSEARGVAAFF. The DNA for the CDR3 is TGTGCCAGCAGTGAAGCGCGGGGGGTCGCAGCTTTCTTT. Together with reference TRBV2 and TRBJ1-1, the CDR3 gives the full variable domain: EPEVTQTPSHQVTQMGQEVILRCVPISNHLYFYWYRQILGQKVEFLVSFYNNEISEKSEIFDDQFSVERPDGSNFTLKIRSTKLEDSAMYFCASSEARGVAAFFGQGTRLTVV.

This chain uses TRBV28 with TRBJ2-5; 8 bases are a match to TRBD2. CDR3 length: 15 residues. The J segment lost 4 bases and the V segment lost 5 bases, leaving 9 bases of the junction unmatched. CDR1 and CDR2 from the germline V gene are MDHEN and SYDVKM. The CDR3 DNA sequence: TGTGCCAGCAGTCCCCGCCGGCTAGCGGGAGAGACCCAGTACTTC. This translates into CASSPRRLAGETQYF.

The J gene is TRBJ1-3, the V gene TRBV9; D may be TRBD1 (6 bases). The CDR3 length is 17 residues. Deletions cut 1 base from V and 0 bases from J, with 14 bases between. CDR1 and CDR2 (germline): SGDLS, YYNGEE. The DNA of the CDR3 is TGTGCCAGCAGCGTACGGGGGGGCGCCAACTCTGGAAACACCATATATTTT. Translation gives CASSVRGGANSGNTIYF.

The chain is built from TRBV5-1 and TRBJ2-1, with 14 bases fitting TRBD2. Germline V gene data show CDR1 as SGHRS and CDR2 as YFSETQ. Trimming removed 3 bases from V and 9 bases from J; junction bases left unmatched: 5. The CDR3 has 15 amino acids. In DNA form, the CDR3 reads TGCGCCAGCAGCTCCGGACTAGCGGGAGGAAGTGAGCAGTTCTTC. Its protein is CASSSGLAGGSEQFF.

The chain's CDR3 is CASSPDSGSYNEQFF. The CDR3 region has the DNA TGTGCCAGCAGCCCAGACTCGGGCTCCTACAATGAGCAGTTCTTC. This rearrangement joins TRBV5-4 to TRBJ2-1; D is unresolved. The V gene's germline CDR1 is SGHNT and CDR2 YYREEE (reference sequence). Trimming cost V 4 bases and J 0 bases, with 11 bases left between them. The CDR3 totals 15 residues.

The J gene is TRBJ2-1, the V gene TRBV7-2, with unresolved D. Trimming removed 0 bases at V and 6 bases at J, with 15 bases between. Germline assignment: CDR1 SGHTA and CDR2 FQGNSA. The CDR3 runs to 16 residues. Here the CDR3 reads CASSLASVISSNEQFF. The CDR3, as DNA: TGTGCCAGCAGCTTAGCGAGCGTTATCTCGAGCAATGAGCAGTTCTTC. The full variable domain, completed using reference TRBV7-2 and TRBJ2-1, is GAGVSQSPSNKVTEKGKDVELRCDPISGHTALYWYRQSLGQGLEFLIYFQGNSAPDKSGLPSDRFSAERTGGSVSTLTIQRTQQEDSAVYLCASSLASVISSNEQFFGPGTRLTVL.

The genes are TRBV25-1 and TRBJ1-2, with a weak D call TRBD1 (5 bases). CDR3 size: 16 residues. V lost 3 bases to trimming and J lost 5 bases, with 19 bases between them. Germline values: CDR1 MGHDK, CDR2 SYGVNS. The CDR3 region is CASSDSGAGPPYGYTF. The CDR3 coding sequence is TGTGCCAGCAGTGATTCTGGGGCAGGGCCGCCGTATGGCTACACCTTC.

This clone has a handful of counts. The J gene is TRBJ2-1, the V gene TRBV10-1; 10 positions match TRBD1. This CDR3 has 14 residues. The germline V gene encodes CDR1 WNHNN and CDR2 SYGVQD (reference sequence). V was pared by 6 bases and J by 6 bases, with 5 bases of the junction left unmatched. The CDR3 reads CASRPGQGGNEQFF. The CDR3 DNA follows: TGCGCCAGCAGGCCCGGACAGGGGGGCAATGAGCAGTTCTTC.

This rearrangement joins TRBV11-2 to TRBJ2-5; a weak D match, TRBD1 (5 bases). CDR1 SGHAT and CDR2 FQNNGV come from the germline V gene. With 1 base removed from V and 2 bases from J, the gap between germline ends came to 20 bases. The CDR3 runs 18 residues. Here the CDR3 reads CASSLGISGQGWQETQYF. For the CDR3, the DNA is TGTGCCAGCAGCTTAGGAATATCGGGCCAGGGATGGCAAGAGACCCAGTACTTC.

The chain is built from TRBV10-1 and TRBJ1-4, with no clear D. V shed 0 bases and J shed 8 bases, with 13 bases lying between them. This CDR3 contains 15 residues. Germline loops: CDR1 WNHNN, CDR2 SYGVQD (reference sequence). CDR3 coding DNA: TGCGCCAGCAGTGAGTCTTTACAGAGTGGGGAAAAACTGTTTTTT. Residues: CASSESLQSGEKLFF.

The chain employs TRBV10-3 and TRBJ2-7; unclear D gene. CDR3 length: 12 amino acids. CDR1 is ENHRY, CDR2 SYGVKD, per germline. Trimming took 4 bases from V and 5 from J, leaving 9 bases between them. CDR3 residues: CAISGLANEQYF. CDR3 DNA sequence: TGTGCCATCAGTGGTCTTGCTAACGAGCAGTACTTC.

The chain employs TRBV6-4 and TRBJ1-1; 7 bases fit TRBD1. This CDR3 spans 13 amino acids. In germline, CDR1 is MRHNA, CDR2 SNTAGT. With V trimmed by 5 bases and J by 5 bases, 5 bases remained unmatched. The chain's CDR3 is CASSTQGGTEAFF. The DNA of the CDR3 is TGTGCCAGCAGTACTCAGGGGGGAACTGAAGCTTTCTTT.

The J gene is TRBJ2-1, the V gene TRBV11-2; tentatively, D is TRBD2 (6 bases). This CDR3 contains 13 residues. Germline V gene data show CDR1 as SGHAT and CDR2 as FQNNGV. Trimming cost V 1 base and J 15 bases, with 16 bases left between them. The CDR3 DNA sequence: TGTGCCAGCAGCTTAGCGATGCGCGGGGTTTTGTTCTTC. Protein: CASSLAMRGVLFF.

CDR3 nucleotide sequence: TGTGCCAGCAGTTTAATATTGGAGCGGAGCACAGATACGCAGTATTTT. Protein product: CASSLILERSTDTQYF. The V gene is TRBV28, the J gene TRBJ2-3, with D maybe TRBD2 (5 bases). V lost 2 bases to trimming and J lost 0 bases, with 12 bases between them. Germline V gene lookup returns CDR1 MDHEN and CDR2 SYDVKM. This CDR3 has 16 amino acids.

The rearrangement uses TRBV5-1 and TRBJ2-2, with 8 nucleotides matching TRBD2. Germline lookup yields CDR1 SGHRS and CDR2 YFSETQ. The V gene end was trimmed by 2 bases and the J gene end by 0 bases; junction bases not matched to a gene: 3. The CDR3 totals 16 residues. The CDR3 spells CASSLSGSPNTGELFF. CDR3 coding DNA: TGCGCCAGCAGCTTAAGCGGGAGTCCGAACACCGGGGAGCTGTTTTTT. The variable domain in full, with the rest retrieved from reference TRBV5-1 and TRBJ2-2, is KAGVTQTPRYLIKTRGQQVTLSCSPISGHRSVSWYQQTPGQGLQFLFEYFSETQRNKGNFPGRFSGRQFSNSRSEMNVSTLELGDSALYLCASSLSGSPNTGELFFGEGSRLTVL.